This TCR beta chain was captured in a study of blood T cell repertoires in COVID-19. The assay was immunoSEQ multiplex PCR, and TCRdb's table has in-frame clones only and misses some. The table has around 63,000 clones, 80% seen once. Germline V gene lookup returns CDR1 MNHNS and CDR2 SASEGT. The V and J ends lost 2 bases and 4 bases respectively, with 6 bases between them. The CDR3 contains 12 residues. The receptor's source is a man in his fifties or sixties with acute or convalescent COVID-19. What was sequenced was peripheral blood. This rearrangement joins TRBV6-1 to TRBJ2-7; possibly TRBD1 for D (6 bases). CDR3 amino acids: CASSEQGYEQYF. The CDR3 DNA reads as TGTGCCAGCAGTGAACAGGGGTACGAGCAGTACTTC.